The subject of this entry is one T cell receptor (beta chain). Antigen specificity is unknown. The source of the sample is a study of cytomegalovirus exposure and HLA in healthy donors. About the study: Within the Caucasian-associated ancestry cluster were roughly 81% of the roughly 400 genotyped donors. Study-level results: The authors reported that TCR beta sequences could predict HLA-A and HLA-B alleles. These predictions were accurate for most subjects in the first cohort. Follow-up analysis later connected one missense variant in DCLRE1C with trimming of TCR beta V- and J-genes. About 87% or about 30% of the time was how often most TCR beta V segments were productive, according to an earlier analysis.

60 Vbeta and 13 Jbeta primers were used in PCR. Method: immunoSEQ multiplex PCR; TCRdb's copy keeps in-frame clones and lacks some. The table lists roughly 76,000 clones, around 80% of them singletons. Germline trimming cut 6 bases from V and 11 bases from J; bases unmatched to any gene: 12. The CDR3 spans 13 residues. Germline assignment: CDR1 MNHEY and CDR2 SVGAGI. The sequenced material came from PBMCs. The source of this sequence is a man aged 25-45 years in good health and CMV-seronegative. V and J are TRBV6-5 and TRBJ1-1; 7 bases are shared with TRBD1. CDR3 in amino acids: CASRATGARRAFF. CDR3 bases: TGTGCCAGCAGGGCTACAGGGGCGAGGCGGGCTTTCTTT.